This T cell receptor beta chain was retrieved from a study of naive and memory T cell subsets (dated by TCRdb to about 2017). About the investigation overall: An open-source, UMI-based TCR alpha and beta sequencing pipeline was applied to sorted naive and memory peripheral blood T cell subsets. The results of the functional CMV T cell responses matched the IgG serology results in every case. RNA was DNase-treated and reverse transcribed with TCR constant-region primers, mostly using SuperScript III. What the research found in general, with its limitations: RNA-based TCR counts may be influenced by expression changes linked to T cell activation and differentiation. Single alpha or beta chain sequences, rather than paired alpha/beta receptors, were used to define clonotypes. The abundance of TCRs followed a power law with an exponent that differed between naive and memory subsets yet stayed consistent across the three individuals. The repertoire findings for the naive and memory subsets could not be validated against a ground truth because none was available. After error correction, over 90% of naive TCR sequences appeared only once, giving much steeper abundance distributions than memory subsets. In both CD4 and CD8 cells, going from naive through CM, EM and EMRA, the Gini index went up while Shannon and inverse Simpson diversity went down. A few larger clonotypes were present in naive repertoires, particularly the CD8 repertoires, and these clonotypes were possibly memory cells re-expressing CD45RA.

About this clonotype itself: Its specific antigen is unknown. No much larger clonotype is one base removed from it; base qualities were not supplied.

The junction shows trimming of 5 bases on V and 0 bases on J, and the gene matches do not reach 5 bases of it. CDR1 and CDR2, per the germline V gene (reference sequence), are LNHNV and YYDKDF. Including the terminal cysteine and phenylalanine, the CDR3 comprises 17 residues. Only the CDR3 region is kept as DNA, spanning 51 bases read in frame from base 1. TCR alpha and beta chain libraries were amplified separately from the second PCR step onward. To determine each donor's CMV status, fresh PBMCs were stimulated overnight with CMV viral lysate, and IFNgamma production from CD4+ T cells was then assessed. Using Miltenyi beads, CD4 T cells were first positively selected, and CD8 T cells were then positively selected from the CD4-negative fraction. Cells were stained for CD3, CD4, CD8, CD45RA, CD27 and a live/dead dye and were sorted on a BD Aria II into four subsets based on CD45RA and CD27. Blood came from a few healthy volunteers, each fractionated into CD4 and CD8 T cells and then into four differentiation subsets. Roughly 120 ml of peripheral blood was collected from each donor, and PBMC were isolated from the blood using Ficoll-Paque PLUS density-gradient centrifugation. Sorted cells were lysed in RLT buffer, after which RNA was extracted using a Qiagen RNeasy kit and stored at -80 degrees C.

The library came from UMI-ligation and nested PCR. The beta constant-region primer consisted of an equimolar mixture of two oligonucleotides that together covered TRBC1 and TRBC2. A single-stranded oligonucleotide bearing the SP2 primer plus a 12-nucleotide UMI was ligated onto the 3' end of the cDNA by T4 RNA ligase 1. The ligated cDNA went through four rounds of PCR with nested alpha and beta constant-region primers together with the SP2 primer. The ligation reaction was incubated at 16°C for roughly 18-25 hours. PCR2 was typically performed as a SYBR Green qPCR and was stopped at a predetermined threshold so that over-amplification was prevented. Agencourt AMPure XP magnetic beads were used for all purifications after the first. Library quantification was done by Qubit, followed by a TapeStation check on which the main peak was expected at around 650 bp. Pooled libraries were sequenced on an Illumina MiSeq using v2 2x251 paired-end kits, and typically roughly 0.95-2.1 million reads were obtained per sample. Each sample's library went into the pool at roughly 4.4 nM, and roughly 5-7.5% PhiX was added to help with cluster recognition. Regarding the original processing steps: FASTQ reads processed by Demultiplexor were assigned V and J genes by Decombinator through tag matching that tolerated a single base-pair mismatch. By using UMIs, Collapsinator corrected both sequencing errors and the frequency errors caused by PCR heterogeneity. TCRs were translated and CDR3s were extracted from the conserved cysteine to the FGXG phenylalanine by CDR3Translator, with non-productive sequences being flagged. Gini, Shannon entropy and inverse Simpson indices were calculated on repertoires that had been subsampled to equal numbers of UMI-defined TCRs. Clonotype abundance distributions were fitted to a power law by maximum likelihood within the linear range. Similar UMI counts, unique TCR numbers and clonal distributions were obtained with the pipeline and with MIGEC on one naive CD8 sample. In one analysis, naive TCRs that were also found in any memory subset of the same donor were excluded from the naive repertoire. The repertoires were searched for roughly 7,900 CMV-associated CDR3 sequences that had been compiled from VDJdb and a published dataset. The public reads were quality trimmed at Q25 with fastp and then assembled into clones with MiXCR by TCRdb, keeping productive beta chains. Entries are consolidated by CDR3 protein sequence, retaining the most common genes and DNA. None of the V and J calls come from the authors' own analysis; TCRdb made them. Across this sample there are around 160,000 distinct CDR3 sequences, with about 18% seen only once. About 0.14% of the sample is held by the ten biggest clonotypes.

The sequence joins TRBV15 to TRBJ2-2, and 11 junction bases match TRBD1. The sample was naive CD4+ T cells from blood. The cell subset or site label on this specimen signifies: naive T cells, CD45RA high CD27+. The TCR comes from a human donor in good health. The DNA sequence reads TGTGCCACCAGCCTGGACAGGGGGCGAACGAACACCGGGGAGCTGTTTTTT. This sequence encodes CATSLDRGRTNTGELFF.